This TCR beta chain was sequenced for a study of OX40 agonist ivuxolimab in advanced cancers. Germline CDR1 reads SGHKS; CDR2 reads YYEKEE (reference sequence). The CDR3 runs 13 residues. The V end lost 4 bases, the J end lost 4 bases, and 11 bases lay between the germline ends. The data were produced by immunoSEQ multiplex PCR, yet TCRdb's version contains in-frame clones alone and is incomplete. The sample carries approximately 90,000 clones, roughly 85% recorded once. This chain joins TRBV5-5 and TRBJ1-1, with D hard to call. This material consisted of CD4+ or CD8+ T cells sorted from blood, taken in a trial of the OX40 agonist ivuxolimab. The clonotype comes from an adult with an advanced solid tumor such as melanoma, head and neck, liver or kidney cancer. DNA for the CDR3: TGTGCCAGCAGCCCGGATCCCCGCACTGAAGCTTTCTTT. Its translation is CASSPDPRTEAFF.